Presented here are 2 T cell receptor beta chains from one specimen sequenced in a study of blood T cell repertoires in COVID-19. Clones were sequenced by immunoSEQ multiplex PCR, and TCRdb holds only the in-frame ones, with some missing. This table holds 390,000 or so clones, about nine tenths found once. The sample taken for sequencing was peripheral blood. The receptor set was obtained from a woman in her 30s with active or convalescent COVID-19.

As regards this clone: The identical CDR3 is also encoded by other nucleotide sequences in the sample. The chain recombines TRBV10-3 with TRBJ1-1, with 7 bases aligning to TRBD1. Germline values: CDR1 ENHRY, CDR2 SYGVKD. This CDR3 region has 14 residues. J gave up 1 base and V 2 bases, and 1 base lay outside the gene matches. Here the CDR3 reads CAISEAGGNTEAFF. The CDR3 bases are TGTGCCATCAGTGAGGCAGGGGGGAACACTGAAGCTTTCTTT.

The rearrangement links TRBV5-1 to TRBJ1-4, with a weak D call TRBD1 (6 bases). The germline CDR1 and CDR2 sequences are SGHRS and YFSETQ. V lost 6 bases and J lost 4, with 13 bases in between. The CDR3 extends over 14 amino acids. CDR3 amino acids: CASTLGHSNEKLFF. The CDR3 coding sequence is TGCGCCAGCACACTGGGACACAGTAATGAAAAACTGTTTTTT.